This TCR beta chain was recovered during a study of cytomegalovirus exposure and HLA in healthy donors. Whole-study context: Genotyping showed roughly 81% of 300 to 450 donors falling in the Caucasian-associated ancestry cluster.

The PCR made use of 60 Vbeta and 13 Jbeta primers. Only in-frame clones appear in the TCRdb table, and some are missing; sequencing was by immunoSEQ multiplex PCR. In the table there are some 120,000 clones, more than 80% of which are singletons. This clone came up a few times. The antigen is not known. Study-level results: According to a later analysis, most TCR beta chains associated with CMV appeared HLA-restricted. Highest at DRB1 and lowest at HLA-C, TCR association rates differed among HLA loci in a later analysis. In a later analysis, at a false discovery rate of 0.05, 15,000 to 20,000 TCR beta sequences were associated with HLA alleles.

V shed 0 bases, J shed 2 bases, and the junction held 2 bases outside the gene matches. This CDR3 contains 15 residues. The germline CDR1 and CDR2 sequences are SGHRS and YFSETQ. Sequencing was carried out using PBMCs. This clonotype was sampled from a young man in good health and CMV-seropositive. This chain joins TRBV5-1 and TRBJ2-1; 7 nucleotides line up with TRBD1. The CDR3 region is CASSLDRGTYNEQFF. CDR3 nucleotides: TGCGCCAGCAGCTTGGACAGGGGCACCTACAATGAGCAGTTCTTC. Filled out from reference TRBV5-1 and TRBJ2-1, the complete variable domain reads KAGVTQTPRYLIKTRGQQVTLSCSPISGHRSVSWYQQTPGQGLQFLFEYFSETQRNKGNFPGRFSGRQFSNSRSEMNVSTLELGDSALYLCASSLDRGTYNEQFFGPGTRLTVL.